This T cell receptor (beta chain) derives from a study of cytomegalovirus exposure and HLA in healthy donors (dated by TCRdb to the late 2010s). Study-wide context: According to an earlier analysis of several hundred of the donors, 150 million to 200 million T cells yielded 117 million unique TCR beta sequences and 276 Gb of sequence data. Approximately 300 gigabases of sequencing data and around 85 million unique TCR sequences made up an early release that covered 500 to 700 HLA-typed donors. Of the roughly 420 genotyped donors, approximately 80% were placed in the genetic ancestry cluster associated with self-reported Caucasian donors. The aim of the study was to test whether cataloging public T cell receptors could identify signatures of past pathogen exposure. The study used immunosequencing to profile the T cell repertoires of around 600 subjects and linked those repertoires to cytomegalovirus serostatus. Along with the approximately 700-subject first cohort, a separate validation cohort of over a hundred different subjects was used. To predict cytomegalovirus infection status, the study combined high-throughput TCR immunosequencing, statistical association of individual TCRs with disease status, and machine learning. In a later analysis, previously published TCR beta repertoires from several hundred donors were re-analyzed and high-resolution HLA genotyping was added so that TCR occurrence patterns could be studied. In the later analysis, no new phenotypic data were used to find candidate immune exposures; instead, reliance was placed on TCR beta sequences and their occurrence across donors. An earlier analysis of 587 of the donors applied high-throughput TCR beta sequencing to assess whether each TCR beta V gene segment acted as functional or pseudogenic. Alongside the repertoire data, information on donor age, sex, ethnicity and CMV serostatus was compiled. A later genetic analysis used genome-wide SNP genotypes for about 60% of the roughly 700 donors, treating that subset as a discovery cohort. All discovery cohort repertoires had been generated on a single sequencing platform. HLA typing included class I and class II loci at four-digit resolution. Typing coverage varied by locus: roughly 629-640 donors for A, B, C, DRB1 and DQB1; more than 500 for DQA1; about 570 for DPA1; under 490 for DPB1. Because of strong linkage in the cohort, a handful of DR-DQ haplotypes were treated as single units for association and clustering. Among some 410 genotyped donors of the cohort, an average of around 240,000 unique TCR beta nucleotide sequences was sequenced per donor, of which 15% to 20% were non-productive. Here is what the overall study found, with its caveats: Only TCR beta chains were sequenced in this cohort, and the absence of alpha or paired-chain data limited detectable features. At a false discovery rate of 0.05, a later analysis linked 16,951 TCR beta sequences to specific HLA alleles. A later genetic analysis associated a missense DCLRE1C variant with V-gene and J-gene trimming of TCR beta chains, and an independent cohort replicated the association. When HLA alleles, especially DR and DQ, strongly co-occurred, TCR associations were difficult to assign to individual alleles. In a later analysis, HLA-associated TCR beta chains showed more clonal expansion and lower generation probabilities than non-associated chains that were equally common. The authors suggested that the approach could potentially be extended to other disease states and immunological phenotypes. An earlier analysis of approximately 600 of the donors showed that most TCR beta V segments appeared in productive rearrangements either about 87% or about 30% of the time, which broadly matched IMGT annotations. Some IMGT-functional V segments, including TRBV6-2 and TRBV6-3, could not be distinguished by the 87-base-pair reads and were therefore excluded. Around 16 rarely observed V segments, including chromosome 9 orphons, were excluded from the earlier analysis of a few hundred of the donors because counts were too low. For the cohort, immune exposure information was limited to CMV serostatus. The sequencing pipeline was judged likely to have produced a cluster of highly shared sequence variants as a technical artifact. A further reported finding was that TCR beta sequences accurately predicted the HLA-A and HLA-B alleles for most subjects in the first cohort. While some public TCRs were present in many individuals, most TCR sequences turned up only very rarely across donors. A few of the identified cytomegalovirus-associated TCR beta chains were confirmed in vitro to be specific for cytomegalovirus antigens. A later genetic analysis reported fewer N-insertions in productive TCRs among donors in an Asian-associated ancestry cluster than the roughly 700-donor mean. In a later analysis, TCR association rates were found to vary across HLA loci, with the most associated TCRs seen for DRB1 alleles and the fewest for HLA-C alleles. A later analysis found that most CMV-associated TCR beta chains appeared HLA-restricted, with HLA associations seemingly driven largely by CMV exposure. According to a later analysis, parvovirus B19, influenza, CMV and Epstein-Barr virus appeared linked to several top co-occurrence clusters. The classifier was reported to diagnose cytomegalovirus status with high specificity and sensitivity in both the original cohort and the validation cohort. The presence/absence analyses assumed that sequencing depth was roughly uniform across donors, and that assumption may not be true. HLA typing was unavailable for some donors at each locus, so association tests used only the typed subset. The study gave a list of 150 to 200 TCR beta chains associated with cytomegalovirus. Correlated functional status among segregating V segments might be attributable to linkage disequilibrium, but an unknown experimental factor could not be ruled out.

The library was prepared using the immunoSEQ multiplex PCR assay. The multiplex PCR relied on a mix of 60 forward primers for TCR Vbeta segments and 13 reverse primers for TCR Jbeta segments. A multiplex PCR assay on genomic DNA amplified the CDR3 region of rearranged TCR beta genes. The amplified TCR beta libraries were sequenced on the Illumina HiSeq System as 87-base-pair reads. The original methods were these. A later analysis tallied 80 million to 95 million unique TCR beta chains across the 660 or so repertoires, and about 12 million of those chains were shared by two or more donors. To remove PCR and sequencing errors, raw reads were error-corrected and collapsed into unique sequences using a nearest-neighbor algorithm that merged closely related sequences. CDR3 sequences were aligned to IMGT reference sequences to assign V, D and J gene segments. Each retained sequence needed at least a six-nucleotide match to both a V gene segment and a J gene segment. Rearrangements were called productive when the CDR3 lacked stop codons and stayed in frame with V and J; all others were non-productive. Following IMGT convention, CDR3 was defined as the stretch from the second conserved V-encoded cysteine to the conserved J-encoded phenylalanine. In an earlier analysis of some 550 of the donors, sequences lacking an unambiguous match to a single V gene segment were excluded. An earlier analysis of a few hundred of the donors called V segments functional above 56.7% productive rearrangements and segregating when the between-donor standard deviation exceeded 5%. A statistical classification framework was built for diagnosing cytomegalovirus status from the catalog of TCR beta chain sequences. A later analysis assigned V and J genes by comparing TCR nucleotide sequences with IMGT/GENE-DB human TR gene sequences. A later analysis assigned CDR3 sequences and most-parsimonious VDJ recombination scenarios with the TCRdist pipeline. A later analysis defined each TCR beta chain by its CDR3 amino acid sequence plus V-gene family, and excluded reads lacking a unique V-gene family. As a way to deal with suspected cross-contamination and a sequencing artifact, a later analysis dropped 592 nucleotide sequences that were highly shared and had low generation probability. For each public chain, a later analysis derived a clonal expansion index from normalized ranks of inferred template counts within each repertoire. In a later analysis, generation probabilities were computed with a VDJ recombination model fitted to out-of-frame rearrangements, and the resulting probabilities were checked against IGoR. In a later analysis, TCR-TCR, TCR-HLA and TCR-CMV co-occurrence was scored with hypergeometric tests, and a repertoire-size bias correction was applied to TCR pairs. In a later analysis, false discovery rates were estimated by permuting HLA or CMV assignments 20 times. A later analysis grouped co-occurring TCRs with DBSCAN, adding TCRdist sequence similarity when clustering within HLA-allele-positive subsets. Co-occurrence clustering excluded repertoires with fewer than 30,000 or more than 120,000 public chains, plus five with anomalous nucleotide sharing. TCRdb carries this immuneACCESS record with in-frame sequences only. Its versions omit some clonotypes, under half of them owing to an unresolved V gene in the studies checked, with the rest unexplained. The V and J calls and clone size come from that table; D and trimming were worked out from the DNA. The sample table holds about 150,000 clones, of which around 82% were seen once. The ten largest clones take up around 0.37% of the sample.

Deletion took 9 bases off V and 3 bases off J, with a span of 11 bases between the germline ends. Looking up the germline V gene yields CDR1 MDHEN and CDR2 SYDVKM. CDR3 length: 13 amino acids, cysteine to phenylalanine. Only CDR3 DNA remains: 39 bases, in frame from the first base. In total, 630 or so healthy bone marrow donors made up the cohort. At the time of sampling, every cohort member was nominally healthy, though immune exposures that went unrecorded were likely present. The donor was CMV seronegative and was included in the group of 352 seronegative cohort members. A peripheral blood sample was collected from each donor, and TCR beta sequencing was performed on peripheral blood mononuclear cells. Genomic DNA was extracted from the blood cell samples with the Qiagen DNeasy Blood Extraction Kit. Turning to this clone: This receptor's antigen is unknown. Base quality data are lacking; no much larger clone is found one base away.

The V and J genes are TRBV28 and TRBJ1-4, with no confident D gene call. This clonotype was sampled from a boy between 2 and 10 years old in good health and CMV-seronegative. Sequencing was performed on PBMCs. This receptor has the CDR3 CARRGSANEKLFF. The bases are TGTGCCAGACGGGGATCAGCTAATGAAAAACTGTTTTTT.